Given below is one T cell receptor (beta chain) in context. What it binds is unknown. The data are from a study of cytomegalovirus exposure and HLA in healthy donors. PCR involved 60 Vbeta and 13 Jbeta primers. The method was immunoSEQ multiplex PCR; TCRdb's version includes in-frame clones alone and lacks a portion of them. The sample has about 64,000 clones, about 85% seen once. The study, taken as a whole, reports: Sequencing likely caused a cluster of highly shared sequence variants. A later analysis showed TCR association rates differing by HLA locus, peaking at DRB1 and lowest at HLA-C. Later, an analysis showed that TCR beta chains associated with HLA were more clonally expanded than others that were equally common.

CDR3 length: 13 residues. With 3 bases removed from V and 3 bases from J, the gap between germline ends came to 8 bases. In germline, CDR1 is LNHDA, CDR2 SQIVND (reference sequence). The gene calls are TRBV19 and TRBJ2-5, with D tentatively TRBD1 (6 bases). The sequencing input was PBMCs. The sequence derives from a female donor in good health and CMV-seronegative. The CDR3 DNA is TGTGCCAGTAGTATCAACAGGGAAGAGACCCAGTACTTC. As protein: CASSINREETQYF. The full variable domain, completed using reference TRBV19 and TRBJ2-5, is DGGITQSPKYLFRKEGQNVTLSCEQNLNHDAMYWYRQDPGQGLRLIYYSQIVNDFQKGDIAEGYSVSREKKESFPLTVTSAQKNPTAFYLCASSINREETQYFGPGTRLLVL.